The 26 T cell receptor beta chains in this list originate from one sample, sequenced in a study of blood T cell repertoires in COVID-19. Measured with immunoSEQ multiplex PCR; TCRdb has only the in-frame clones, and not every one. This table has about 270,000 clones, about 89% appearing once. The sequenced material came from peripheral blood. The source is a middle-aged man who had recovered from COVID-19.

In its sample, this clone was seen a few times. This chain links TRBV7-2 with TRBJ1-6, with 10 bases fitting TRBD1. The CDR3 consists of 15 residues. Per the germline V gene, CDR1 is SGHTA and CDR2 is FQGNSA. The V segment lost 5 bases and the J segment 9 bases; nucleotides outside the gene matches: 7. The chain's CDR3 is CASSPRQGARSPLHF. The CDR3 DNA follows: TGTGCCAGCAGCCCCAGACAGGGGGCGCGTTCACCCCTCCACTTT.

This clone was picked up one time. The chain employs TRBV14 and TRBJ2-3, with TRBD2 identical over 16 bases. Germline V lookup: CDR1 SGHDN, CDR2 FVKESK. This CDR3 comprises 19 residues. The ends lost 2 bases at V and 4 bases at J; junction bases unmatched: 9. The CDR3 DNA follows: TGTGCCAGCAGCCAACCGGGACTAGCGGGGGGGAGTTGGGCAGATACGCAGTATTTT. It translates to CASSQPGLAGGSWADTQYF.

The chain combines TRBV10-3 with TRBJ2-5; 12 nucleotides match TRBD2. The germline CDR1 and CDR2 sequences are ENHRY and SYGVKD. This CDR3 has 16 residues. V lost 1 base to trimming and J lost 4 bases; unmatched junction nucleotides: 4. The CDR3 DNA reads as TGTGCCATCAGTGAGTTGACTAGCGGGAGAAGAGAGACCCAGTACTTC. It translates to CAISELTSGRRETQYF.

The CDR3 region is CASSPRQGGNSPLHF. DNA of the CDR3: TGTGCCAGCAGCCCCCGACAGGGAGGTAATTCACCCCTCCACTTT. This chain joins TRBV7-2 and TRBJ1-6; 7 bases are a match to TRBD1. This CDR3 comprises 15 residues. The ends lost 5 bases at V and 6 bases at J; junction bases unmatched: 7. Germline V lookup: CDR1 SGHTA, CDR2 FQGNSA.

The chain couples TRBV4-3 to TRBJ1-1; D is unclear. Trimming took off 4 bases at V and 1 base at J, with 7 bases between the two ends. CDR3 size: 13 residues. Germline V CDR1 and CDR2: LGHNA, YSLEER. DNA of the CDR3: TGCGCCAGCAGCCCCTCGGGGAACACTGAAGCTTTCTTT. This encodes CASSPSGNTEAFF.

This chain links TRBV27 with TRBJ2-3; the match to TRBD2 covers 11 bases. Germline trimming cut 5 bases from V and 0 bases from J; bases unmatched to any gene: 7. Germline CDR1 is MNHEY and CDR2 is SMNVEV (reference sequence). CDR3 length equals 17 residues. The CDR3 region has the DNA TGTGCCAGCAGTGGTCGACTAGCGGGATCTAGCACAGATACGCAGTATTTT. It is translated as CASSGRLAGSSTDTQYF.

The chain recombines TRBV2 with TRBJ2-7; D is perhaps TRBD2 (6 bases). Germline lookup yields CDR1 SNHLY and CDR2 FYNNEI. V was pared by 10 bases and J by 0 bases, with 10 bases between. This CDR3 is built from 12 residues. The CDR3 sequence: CATQGGSYEQYF. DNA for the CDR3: TGTGCCACGCAGGGAGGCTCCTACGAGCAGTACTTC.

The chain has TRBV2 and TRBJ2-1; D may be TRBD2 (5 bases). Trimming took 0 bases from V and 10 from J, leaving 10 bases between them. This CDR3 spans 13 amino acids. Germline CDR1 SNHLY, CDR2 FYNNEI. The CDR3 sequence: CASSEARPGEQFF. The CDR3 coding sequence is TGTGCCAGCAGTGAAGCGAGACCGGGGGAGCAGTTCTTC.

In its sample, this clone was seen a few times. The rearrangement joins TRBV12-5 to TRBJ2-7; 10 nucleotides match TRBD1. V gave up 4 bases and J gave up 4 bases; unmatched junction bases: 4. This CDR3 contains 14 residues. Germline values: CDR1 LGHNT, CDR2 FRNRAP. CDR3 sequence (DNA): TGTGCTAGTGGTTCCACGGACAGGGGGTACGAGCAGTACTTC. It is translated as CASGSTDRGYEQYF.

The CDR3 spells CAISAIGDMNSPLHF. As DNA, the CDR3 is TGTGCCATCAGTGCCATAGGAGATATGAATTCACCCCTCCACTTT. The chain links TRBV10-3 to TRBJ1-6; D gene uncertain. The V gene's germline CDR1 is ENHRY and CDR2 SYGVKD. The CDR3 has 15 residues. V gave up 4 bases and J gave up 7 bases, with 14 bases separating them.

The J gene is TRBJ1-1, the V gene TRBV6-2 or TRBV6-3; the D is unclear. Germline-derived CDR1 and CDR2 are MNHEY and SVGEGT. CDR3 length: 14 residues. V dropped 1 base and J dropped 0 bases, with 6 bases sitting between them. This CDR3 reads CASSYLVLNTEAFF. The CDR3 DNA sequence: TGTGCCAGCAGTTACTTAGTGCTGAACACTGAAGCTTTCTTT.

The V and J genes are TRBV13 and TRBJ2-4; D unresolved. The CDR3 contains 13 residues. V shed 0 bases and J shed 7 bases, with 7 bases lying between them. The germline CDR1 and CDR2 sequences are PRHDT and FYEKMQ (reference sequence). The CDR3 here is CASSLGRLNIQYF. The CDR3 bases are TGTGCCAGCAGCTTAGGCAGGCTCAACATTCAGTACTTC.

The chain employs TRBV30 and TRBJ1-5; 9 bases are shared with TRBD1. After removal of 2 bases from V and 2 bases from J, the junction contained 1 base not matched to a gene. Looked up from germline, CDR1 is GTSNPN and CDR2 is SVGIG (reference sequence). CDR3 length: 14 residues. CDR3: CAWSWTGGNQPQHF. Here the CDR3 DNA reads TGTGCCTGGAGTTGGACAGGGGGCAATCAGCCCCAGCATTTT.

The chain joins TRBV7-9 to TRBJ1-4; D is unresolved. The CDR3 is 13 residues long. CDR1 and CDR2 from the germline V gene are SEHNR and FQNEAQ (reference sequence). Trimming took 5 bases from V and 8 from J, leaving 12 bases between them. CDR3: CASSPPPGEKLFF. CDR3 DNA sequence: TGTGCCAGCAGCCCTCCCCCGGGAGAAAAACTGTTTTTT.

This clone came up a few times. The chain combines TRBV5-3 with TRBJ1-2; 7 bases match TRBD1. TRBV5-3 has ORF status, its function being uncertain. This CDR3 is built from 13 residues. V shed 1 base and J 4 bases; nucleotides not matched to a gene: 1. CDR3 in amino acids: CARSLPGGYGYTF. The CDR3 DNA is TGTGCCAGAAGCTTGCCAGGGGGCTATGGCTACACCTTC.

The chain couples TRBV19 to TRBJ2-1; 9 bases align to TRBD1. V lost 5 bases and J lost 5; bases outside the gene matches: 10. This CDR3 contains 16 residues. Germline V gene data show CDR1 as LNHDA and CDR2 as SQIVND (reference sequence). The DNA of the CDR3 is TGTGCCAGTAGTGCAACCGGGACAGGGAGTAACAATGAGCAGTTCTTC. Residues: CASSATGTGSNNEQFF.

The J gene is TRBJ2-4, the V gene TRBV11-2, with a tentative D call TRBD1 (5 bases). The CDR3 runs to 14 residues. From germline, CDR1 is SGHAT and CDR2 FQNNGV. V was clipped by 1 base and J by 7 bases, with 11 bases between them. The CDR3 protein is CASSLGVKGNIQYF. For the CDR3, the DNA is TGTGCCAGCAGCTTAGGGGTTAAGGGGAACATTCAGTACTTC.

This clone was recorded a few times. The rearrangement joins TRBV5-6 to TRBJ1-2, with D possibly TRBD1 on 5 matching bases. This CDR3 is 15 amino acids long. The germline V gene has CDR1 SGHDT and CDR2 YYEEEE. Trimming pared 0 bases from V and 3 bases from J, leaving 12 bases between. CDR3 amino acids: CASSLGQLRDYGYTF. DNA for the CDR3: TGTGCCAGCAGCTTGGGACAGCTTAGGGACTATGGCTACACCTTC.

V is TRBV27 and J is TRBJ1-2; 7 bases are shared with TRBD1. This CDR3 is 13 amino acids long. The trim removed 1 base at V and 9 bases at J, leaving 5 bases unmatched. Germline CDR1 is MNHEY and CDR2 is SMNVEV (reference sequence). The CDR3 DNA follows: TGTGCCAGCAGTTTATACAGGGGCAGGCGCTACACCTTC. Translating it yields CASSLYRGRRYTF.

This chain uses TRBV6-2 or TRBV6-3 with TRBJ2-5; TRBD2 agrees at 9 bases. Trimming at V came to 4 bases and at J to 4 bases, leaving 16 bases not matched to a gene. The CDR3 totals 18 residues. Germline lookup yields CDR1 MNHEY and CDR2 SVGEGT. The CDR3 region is CASSSPFRLSGGTETQYF. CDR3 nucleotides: TGTGCCAGCAGTTCACCGTTCCGACTAAGCGGGGGGACAGAGACCCAGTACTTC.

CDR3 in DNA: TGTGCCAGCAGCCAAGATCCTAGCGGGAGTCGAAGTGAGCAGTTCTTC. This translates into CASSQDPSGSRSEQFF. J is TRBJ2-1 and V is TRBV4-2; TRBD2 aligns across 10 bases. V was pared by 0 bases and J by 9 bases, with 8 bases of the junction left unmatched. The CDR3 length is 16 residues. The V gene's germline CDR1 is LGHNA and CDR2 YNFKEQ.

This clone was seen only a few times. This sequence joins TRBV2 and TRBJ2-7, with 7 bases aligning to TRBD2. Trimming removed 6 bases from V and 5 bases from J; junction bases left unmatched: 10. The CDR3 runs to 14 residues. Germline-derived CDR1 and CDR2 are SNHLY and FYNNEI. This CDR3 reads CASSAWRELDEQYF. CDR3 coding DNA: TGTGCCAGCAGCGCCTGGCGGGAGTTGGACGAGCAGTACTTC.

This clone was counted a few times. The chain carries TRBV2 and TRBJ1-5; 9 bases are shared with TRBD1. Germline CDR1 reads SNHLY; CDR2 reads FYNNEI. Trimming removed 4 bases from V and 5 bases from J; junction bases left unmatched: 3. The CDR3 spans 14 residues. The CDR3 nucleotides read TGTGCCAGCAGTGCGAGACAGGGGGATCAGCCCCAGCATTTT. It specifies CASSARQGDQPQHF.

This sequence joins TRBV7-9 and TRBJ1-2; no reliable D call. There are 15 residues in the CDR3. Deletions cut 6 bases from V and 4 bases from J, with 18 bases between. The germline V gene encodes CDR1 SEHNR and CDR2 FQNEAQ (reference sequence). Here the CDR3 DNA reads TGTGCCAGCAGTCACGAAGGTCGGGGAGCCTATGGCTACACCTTC. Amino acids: CASSHEGRGAYGYTF.

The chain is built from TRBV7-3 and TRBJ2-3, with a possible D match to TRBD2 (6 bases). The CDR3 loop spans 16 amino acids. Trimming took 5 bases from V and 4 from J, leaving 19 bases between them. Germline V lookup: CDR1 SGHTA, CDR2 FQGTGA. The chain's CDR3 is CASSPGTSRFSDTQYF. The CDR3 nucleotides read TGTGCCAGCAGCCCTGGGACTTCTCGTTTCTCAGATACGCAGTATTTT.

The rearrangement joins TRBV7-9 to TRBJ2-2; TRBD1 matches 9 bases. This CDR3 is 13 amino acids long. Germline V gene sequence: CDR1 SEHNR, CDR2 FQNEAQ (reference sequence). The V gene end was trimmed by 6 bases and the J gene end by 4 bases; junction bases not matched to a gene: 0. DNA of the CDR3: TGTGCCAGCAGGGGACAGGGCACCGGGGAGCTGTTTTTT. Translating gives CASRGQGTGELFF.